These 18 T cell receptor beta chains were all obtained from the same sample, sequenced in a study of blood T cell repertoires in COVID-19 (TCRdb year 2020). Library preparation employed the immunoSEQ multiplex PCR assay. This immuneACCESS table, as held by TCRdb, lists in-frame sequences with V and J called but not all clones. Of the missing ones, under half trace to an unresolved V gene in checked studies; the others have no known cause. This sample lists 140,000 or so clones; about three quarters were detected once. The ten largest clones add up to roughly 15% of the sample. The specimen sequenced was peripheral blood. These receptors were taken from a man in his fifties or sixties with acute or convalescent COVID-19.

The chain couples TRBV29-1 to TRBJ2-3, with 13 bases lining up with TRBD2. This CDR3 contains 15 residues. CDR1 SQVTM and CDR2 ANQGSEA come from the germline V gene. V shed 7 bases and J 2 bases; nucleotides not matched to a gene: 6. The CDR3 DNA reads TGCAGCGCCAAACTAGCGGGGGGGCCCACAGATACGCAGTATTTT. Its protein product is CSAKLAGGPTDTQYF.

The V call is TRBV7-3, the J call TRBJ1-1; 9 positions match TRBD1. The V gene's germline CDR1 is SGHTA and CDR2 FQGTGA. Unmatched junction bases numbered 0, after V lost 5 bases and J lost 2 bases. The length of the CDR3 is 13 residues. In nucleotides, the CDR3 is TGTGCCAGCAGCACAGGGGGCAACACTGAAGCTTTCTTT. Translated: CASSTGGNTEAFF.

The rearrangement links TRBV11-2 to TRBJ1-5; no definite D call. The V gene's germline CDR1 is SGHAT and CDR2 FQNNGV. The CDR3 has 16 residues. Trimming removed 1 base from V and 2 bases from J, with 12 bases in between. The CDR3 region is CASSLVSGFGNQPQHF. The CDR3 DNA reads TGTGCCAGCAGCTTAGTTTCGGGGTTCGGCAATCAGCCCCAGCATTTT.

The chain combines TRBV6-5 with TRBJ2-5, with TRBD2 as a possible D gene (5 bases). V lost 4 bases and J lost 1, with 16 bases in between. CDR1 is MNHEY and CDR2 is SVGAGI in the germline V gene. The CDR3 runs 16 residues. The CDR3 DNA is TGTGCCAGCAGTTTATTTTCGGGAAAGAGCCAAGAGACCCAGTACTTC. This encodes CASSLFSGKSQETQYF.

This rearrangement joins TRBV2 to TRBJ2-3; 12 bases fit TRBD2. V shed 8 bases and J 2 bases; nucleotides not matched to a gene: 2. Germline CDR1 reads SNHLY; CDR2 reads FYNNEI. The CDR3 spans 14 residues. Here the CDR3 reads CASPSGGATDTQYF. CDR3 sequence (DNA): TGTGCCAGCCCTAGCGGGGGGGCCACAGATACGCAGTATTTT.

Here the CDR3 reads CASSPQVGTDTQYF. Written as DNA, the CDR3 is TGTGCCAGCTCACCACAAGTAGGCACAGATACGCAGTATTTT. J is TRBJ2-3 and V is TRBV18; D call uncertain. Germline V gene sequence: CDR1 KGHSH, CDR2 LQKENI. This CDR3 comprises 14 residues. Trimming took 1 base from V and 1 from J, leaving 6 bases between them.

This clone came up once. The rearrangement uses TRBV29-1 and TRBJ2-7, with 9 nucleotides matching TRBD1. Per germline, CDR1 SQVTM and CDR2 ANQGSEA. After removal of 5 bases from V and 4 bases from J, the junction contained 12 bases not matched to a gene. The CDR3 extends over 15 amino acids. CDR3 nucleotides: TGCAGCGTTTTTGGGGGACGGGACAGGGAGTACGAGCAGTACTTC. Translating it yields CSVFGGRDREYEQYF.

J is TRBJ1-5 and V is TRBV27; 8 positions match TRBD1. With 5 bases clipped from V and 7 bases from J, the junction kept 4 bases outside the gene matches. The CDR3 has 13 amino acids. The V gene's germline CDR1 is MNHEY and CDR2 SMNVEV (reference sequence). The CDR3, as DNA: TGTGCCAGCAGTCCACAGGGGGGCCAGCCCCAGCATTTT. This translates into CASSPQGGQPQHF.

The chain employs TRBV2 and TRBJ1-3; no reliable D call. The CDR3 loop spans 14 amino acids. Germline CDR1 SNHLY, CDR2 FYNNEI. V was shortened by 6 bases and J by 0 bases, with 9 bases between the two germline ends. CDR3 sequence reads: CASRYTNSGNTIYF. The CDR3 DNA reads as TGTGCCAGCAGGTACACTAACTCTGGAAACACCATATATTTT.

The chain combines TRBV19 with TRBJ1-4; 8 positions agree with TRBD1. CDR3 size: 15 residues. In germline, CDR1 is LNHDA, CDR2 SQIVND (reference sequence). Trimming cost V 7 bases and J 5 bases; bases outside gene matches: 9. For the CDR3, the DNA is TGTGCCAGTACCCAAGGACAGGGAAGGAATGAAAAACTGTTTTTT. This encodes CASTQGQGRNEKLFF.

The V and J genes are TRBV29-1 and TRBJ1-3; a possible D gene is TRBD1 (5 bases). Germline values: CDR1 SQVTM, CDR2 ANQGSEA. V gave up 6 bases and J gave up 0 bases, with 12 bases separating them. This CDR3 is built from 14 residues. The DNA of the CDR3 is TGCAGCGTGCTAAGCGGGACCTCTGGAAACACCATATATTTT. It codes for CSVLSGTSGNTIYF.

The chain combines TRBV29-1 with TRBJ1-3, with no clear D. Trimming cost V 2 bases and J 2 bases, with 10 bases left between them. CDR3 length: 14 residues. CDR1 SQVTM and CDR2 ANQGSEA come from the germline V gene. This CDR3 is CSVEIAKPGNTIYF. Here the CDR3 DNA reads TGCAGCGTTGAAATAGCCAAACCTGGAAACACCATATATTTT.

The chain has TRBV5-1 and TRBJ1-1; 7 positions agree with TRBD1. CDR3 length: 16 amino acids. J was trimmed by 3 bases and V by 2 bases; bases with no gene match: 10. The V gene's germline CDR1 is SGHRS and CDR2 YFSETQ. CDR3 DNA: TGCGCCAGCAGCTTTCCCCCTGACAGGGCGGACACTGAAGCTTTCTTT. Encoded protein: CASSFPPDRADTEAFF.

In this sample, this clone turned up many times. The CDR3 DNA reads TGTGCCAGCAGCCAAGATAGACGTAGGCTCCAAGGGGAATGGGTGGGCACTGAAGCTTTCTTT. Translating gives CASSQDRRRLQGEWVGTEAFF. This rearrangement joins TRBV3-1 (or the pseudogene TRBV3-2) to TRBJ1-1; a possible D gene is TRBD1 (5 bases). The CDR3 covers 21 residues. Germline V gene lookup returns CDR1 LGHDT and CDR2 YNNKEL (reference sequence). Trimming removed 0 bases at V and 4 bases at J, with 30 bases between.

This chain links TRBV9 with TRBJ2-3; TRBD2 matches 7 bases. The CDR3 sequence is 13 residues long. V lost 3 bases to trimming and J lost 6 bases; unmatched junction nucleotides: 4. In germline, CDR1 is SGDLS, CDR2 YYNGEE. CDR3 protein: CASSGTSTDTQYF. In nucleotides, the CDR3 is TGTGCCAGCAGCGGGACTAGTACCGATACGCAGTATTTT.

The chain carries TRBV19 and TRBJ1-5; maybe TRBD1 (5 bases). The germline V and J ends were trimmed by 6 bases and 4 bases, with 10 bases remaining between them. Germline values: CDR1 LNHDA, CDR2 SQIVND (reference sequence). The CDR3 sequence is 13 residues long. DNA of the CDR3: TGTGCCAGTAGGTCAGGGATGAATCAGCCCCAGCATTTT. Encoded protein: CASRSGMNQPQHF.

The chain joins TRBV12-5 to TRBJ1-2; TRBD1 matches 7 bases. This CDR3 is 14 amino acids long. The germline V gene encodes CDR1 LGHNT and CDR2 FRNRAP. V shed 6 bases, J shed 4 bases, and the junction held 8 bases outside the gene matches. The CDR3 coding sequence is TGTGCTAGTGGCTTTGGAGGGGACAGCTATGGCTACACCTTC. This gives the protein CASGFGGDSYGYTF.

The V and J genes are TRBV9 and TRBJ2-3; D is uncertain. CDR3 length: 14 residues. Germline V gene sequence: CDR1 SGDLS, CDR2 YYNGEE. Trimming removed 4 bases at V and 1 base at J, with 10 bases between. The CDR3 reads CASSSFSGTDTQYF. The CDR3 DNA reads as TGTGCCAGCAGCTCATTTTCGGGCACAGATACGCAGTATTTT. The whole variable domain, remainder taken from reference TRBV9 and TRBJ2-3, is DSGVTQTPKHLITATGQRVTLRCSPRSGDLSVYWYQQSLDQGLQFLIQYYNGEERAKGNILERFSAQQFPDLHSELNLSSLELGDSALYFCASSSFSGTDTQYFGPGTRLTVL.